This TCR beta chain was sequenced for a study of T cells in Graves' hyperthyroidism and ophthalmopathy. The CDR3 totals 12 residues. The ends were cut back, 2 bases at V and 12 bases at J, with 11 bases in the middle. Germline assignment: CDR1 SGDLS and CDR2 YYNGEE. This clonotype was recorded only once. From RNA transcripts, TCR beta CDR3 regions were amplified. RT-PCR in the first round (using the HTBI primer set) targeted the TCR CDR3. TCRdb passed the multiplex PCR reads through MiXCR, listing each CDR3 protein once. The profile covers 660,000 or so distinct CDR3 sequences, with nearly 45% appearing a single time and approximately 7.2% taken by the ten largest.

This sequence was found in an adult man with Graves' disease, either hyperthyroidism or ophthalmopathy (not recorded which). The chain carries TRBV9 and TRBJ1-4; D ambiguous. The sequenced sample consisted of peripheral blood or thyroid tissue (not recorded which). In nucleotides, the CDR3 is TGTGCCAGCAGCGTCGGCGGGATGGAACTGTTTTTT. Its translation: CASSVGGMELFF.